The rows below give T cell receptor beta chains drawn from one sample of a study of T cells in Graves' hyperthyroidism and ophthalmopathy. Via MiXCR, TCRdb re-called the multiplex PCR reads, giving one row per CDR3 protein. The sample contains approximately 530,000 distinct CDR3 sequences, nearly 20% of which appear only once. Sequencing was done on a sample of blood. These receptors were obtained from a man aged 35-49 years with Graves' ophthalmopathy. CDR3s include the opening cysteine and the closing phenylalanine or tryptophan. D genes are given only for firm matches. Size tells how often a clone was seen (once, few, many) or the class of an expanded clone, and some rows leave it out.

j_gene | v_gene | d_gene | abundance | CDR3nt | CDR3aa
TRBJ2-3 | TRBV28 | . | many | TGTGCCAGCAGTTTCGGAGGCACAGATACGCAGTATTTT | CASSFGGTDTQYF
TRBJ2-7 | TRBV4-1 | . | few | TGCGCCAGCAGCCAAGGAGGGGTTCCTTGGTACGAGCAGTACTTC | CASSQGGVPWYEQYF
TRBJ2-2 | TRBV6-1 | . | few | TGTGCCAGCGGACTCCACAGGGTTGGCACCGGGGAGCTGTTTTTT | CASGLHRVGTGELFF
TRBJ2-3 | TRBV20-1 | TRBD1 | few | TGCAGTGCTAGAGATGTTATGGGACAGGGTACAGATACGCAGTATTTT | CSARDVMGQGTDTQYF
TRBJ1-1 | TRBV20-1 | TRBD1 | . | TGCAGTGCGGAGGACAGGGGATTGAACACTGAAGCTTTCTTT | CSAEDRGLNTEAFF
TRBJ2-7 | TRBV28 | . | many | TGTGCCAGCAGTCCTGAACCCCTCACCTACGAGCAGTACTTC | CASSPEPLTYEQYF
TRBJ2-4 | TRBV18 | . | . | TGTGCCAGCTCACAACCGGGACCTAAAAACATTCAGTACTTC | CASSQPGPKNIQYF
TRBJ2-7 | TRBV27 | . | few | TGTGCCAGCAGTCAGACAGGACCCTGGACCTACGAGCAGTGCTTC | CASSQTGPWTYEQCF
TRBJ1-1 | TRBV7-3 | . | many | TGTGCCAGCAGCTTAGGTATAGGAAACACTGAAGCTTTCTTT | CASSLGIGNTEAFF
TRBJ2-2 | TRBV30 | . | . | TGTGCCTGGAGTATGGGAATCACCGGGGAGCTGTCTTTT | CAWSMGITGELSF
TRBJ1-2 | TRBV18 | TRBD1 | many | TGTGCCAGCTCAGGGACAGGGCTTGGCTACACCTTC | CASSGTGLGYTF
TRBJ2-5 | TRBV7-7 | . | many | TGTGCTAGCAGTTTCACGCCGGGATCCAAAGAGACCCAGTACTTC | CASSFTPGSKETQYF
TRBJ2-1 | TRBV7-9 | . | . | TGTGCCAGCAGCCAAGAGGGGTACCGCTACAATGAGCAGTTCTTC | CASSQEGYRYNEQFF
TRBJ1-2 | TRBV7-2 | . | . | TGTGCCAGCAGGGGAGAGGACGCCCGCTATGGCTACACCTTC | CASRGEDARYGYTF
TRBJ2-2 | TRBV20-1 | TRBD2 | . | TGCAGTGCTGAAGCGGGGGCCTCGAACACCGGGGAGCTGTTTTTT | CSAEAGASNTGELFF
TRBJ1-5 | TRBV12-3/TRBV12-4 | . | many | TGTGCCAGCAGTTTAGAGGTAGGGCAGCCCCAGCATTTT | CASSLEVGQPQHF
TRBJ1-1 | TRBV7-9 | . | . | TGTGCCAGCAGCTTAGAGGAAGTACCTGAAGCTTTCTTT | CASSLEEVPEAFF
TRBJ2-7 | TRBV7-2 | . | many | TGTGCCAGCAGCGCCCAGGTGGGGTCCCCCGGCGAGCAGTACTTC | CASSAQVGSPGEQYF
TRBJ2-7 | TRBV12-3/TRBV12-4 | . | many | TGTGCCAGCAGCCCTATGGGGGGCGTAAGGTACGAGCAGTACTTC | CASSPMGGVRYEQYF
TRBJ1-2 | TRBV9 | . | few | TGTGCCAGCAGCGTAGGGACCCAGGGAGTGGATGGCTACACCTTC | CASSVGTQGVDGYTF